This T cell receptor (beta chain) was sequenced in a study of control samples from healthy donors and cancer patients. Some clones are missing from TCRdb's copy, which holds only in-frame ones; the method was immunoSEQ multiplex PCR. The sample records under 150,000 clones, around 85% being singletons. This CDR3 spans 16 amino acids. CDR1 and CDR2 from the germline V gene are LGHNA and YNFKEQ. The germline V and J ends were trimmed by 0 bases and 4 bases, with 15 bases remaining between them. The chain recombines TRBV4-2 with TRBJ1-1, with D maybe TRBD1 (5 bases). This TCR came from a woman under 40 in good health. Sequenced input: blood. CDR3 in DNA: TGTGCCAGCAGCCAAGACCCAGGGAGGATGGTCACTGAAGCTTTCTTT. Protein sequence: CASSQDPGRMVTEAFF.